The 6 T cell receptor beta chains given below trace back to one sample, sequenced in a study of cytomegalovirus exposure and HLA in healthy donors (TCRdb year 2017). Preparation of the library involved the immunoSEQ multiplex PCR assay. For the multiplex PCR, a mixture combining 60 forward primers for TCR Vbeta segments and 13 reverse primers for TCR Jbeta segments was used. What TCRdb holds here is the immuneACCESS table cut down to in-frame rearrangements. Part of the clones is not present; checked against another copy, under half of the missing clones reflect an unresolved V gene, and the others are unexplained. The sample table holds approximately 170,000 clones, of which almost 75% were seen once. Of the sample, approximately 5.1% falls within the top ten clones. Sequencing was performed on PBMCs. These receptors all stem from a woman under 30 in good health and CMV-seropositive.

Points on this clone: The junction and the germline gene differ at one end; a read error may be behind it. The chain joins TRBV7-9 to TRBJ1-1; 7 nucleotides match TRBD1. Germline V gene data show CDR1 as SEHNR and CDR2 as FQNEAQ (reference sequence). CDR3 length equals 12 residues. The CDR3 DNA sequence: TGTTCCAGCAGCTCACGGGACAGAAAAGCTTTCTTT. Its translation: CSSSSRDRKAFF.

This CDR3 is CSVDSGQGQYTF. The CDR3, as DNA: TGCAGCGTTGACTCGGGACAGGGACAGTACACCTTC. The chain combines TRBV29-1 with TRBJ1-2; 9 bases align to TRBD1. From germline, CDR1 is SQVTM and CDR2 ANQGSEA. The trim removed 3 bases at V and 11 bases at J, leaving 7 bases unmatched. There are 12 residues in the CDR3. The full variable domain, rest sourced from reference TRBV29-1 and TRBJ1-2, is SAVISQKPSRDICQRGTSLTIQCQVDSQVTMMFWYRQQPGQSLTLIATANQGSEATYESGFVIDKFPISRPNLTFSTLTVSNMSPEDSSIYLCSVDSGQGQYTFGSGTRLTVV.

This chain connects TRBV7-9 to TRBJ2-3; no reliable D call. Germline V lookup: CDR1 SEHNR, CDR2 FQNEAQ (reference sequence). This CDR3 contains 12 residues. With 4 bases removed from V and 5 bases from J, the gap between germline ends came to 7 bases. Here the CDR3 DNA reads TGTGCCAGCAGCTCCGGTCTAGATACGCAGTATTTT. Protein: CASSSGLDTQYF.

The rearrangement uses TRBV19 and TRBJ1-1; D is perhaps TRBD1 (5 bases). The CDR3 runs 14 residues. In germline, CDR1 is LNHDA, CDR2 SQIVND (reference sequence). V was clipped by 8 bases and J by 1 base, with 14 bases between them. The CDR3 DNA is TGTGCCAGTCAGCCAGGGAAGAAGAACACTGAAGCTTTCTTT. It codes for CASQPGKKNTEAFF.

The chain combines TRBV19 with TRBJ2-3; perhaps TRBD1 as D (6 bases). The CDR3 runs 16 residues. The V end was cut by 7 bases, the J end by 3 bases, with 20 bases between. Germline V gives CDR1 LNHDA, CDR2 SQIVND (reference sequence). In DNA, the CDR3 is TGTGCCAGTAAGAGGTCGGTCCAGGGGCGTACAGATACGCAGTATTTT. Amino acid sequence: CASKRSVQGRTDTQYF.

The rearrangement links TRBV19 to TRBJ1-6, with D uncertain. V lost 5 bases and J lost 8, with 16 bases in between. Germline CDR1 and CDR2: LNHDA and SQIVND (reference sequence). The CDR3 is made up of 15 amino acids. CDR3 protein: CASSPDEANDSPLHF. DNA of the CDR3: TGTGCCAGTAGTCCAGATGAGGCGAATGATTCACCCCTCCACTTT.